This TCR beta chain was obtained from a study of tumor-infiltrating lymphocytes in primary liver carcinoma. From roughly 20-30 mg of unsorted bulk tissue, DNA and RNA were co-extracted together. Surgical resection served as treatment for the primary liver carcinoma of these patients. Regarding this clonotype: Its antigen is unknown.

Study-level points and caveats: Only around 8-25% of top clones occurred in all five tumor regions. Overlap in tumor-adjacent and tumor-blood pairs fell below that of tumor region pairs.

The CDR3 sequence is 14 residues long. Germline V gene lookup returns CDR1 SQVTM and CDR2 ANQGSEA. The researchers produced TCR beta cDNA from 500 ng total RNA with a constant-region primer. Library construction for TCR beta comprised three nested multiplex PCR rounds performed with slightly modified ARM-PCR. In the first two PCR rounds, TRBV1-TRBV30 forward primers were paired with a C-beta reverse primer, and each round lasted about 9 cycles. TCRdb recomputed calls from the multiplex PCR reads with MiXCR, one row per CDR3 protein. The table has 40,000 to 60,000 distinct CDR3 sequences, about 80% seen once.

The receptor comes from a man in his forties with primary liver carcinoma and hepatitis B virus infection. This sequence joins TRBV29-1 and TRBJ2-1, with 10 bases lining up with TRBD1. The sequenced material came from liver tumor tissue from sampling region 3. The subset: tumor region T3, left-lateral pole. The CDR3 DNA reads as TGCCGCGGATTGCCGGGACAGGGGCTGAATGAGCAGTTCTTC. This gives the protein CRGLPGQGLNEQFF.